This TCR beta chain is from a study of T-cell memory formation after mild COVID-19. Study as a whole: TCR clustering was largely donor specific. Findings of the study overall: Certain responding clones were present in pre-infection memory, suggesting participation of cross-reactive memory.

The table lists this clonotype with a few counts. Its antigen is currently unknown. CDR1 is DFQATT, CDR2 SNEGSKA, per germline (reference sequence). The CDR3 has 12 residues. Trimming stripped 5 bases from V and 8 bases from J, with 13 bases between. TCRdb analysed the 5' RACE reads with MiXCR anew, one entry per CDR3 protein. This table has about 150,000 distinct CDR3 sequences, roughly 31% appearing once. This TCR was sampled from an adult woman who had mild COVID-19 (a few samples of this study predate the infection). Cell type and time point are not known. The sequencing sample was made of PBMCs or a T cell subset sorted from them (not recorded which). This chain links TRBV20-1 with TRBJ2-1, with D uncertain. The CDR3 loop is CSALSVSDEQFF. The CDR3 DNA follows: TGCAGTGCTTTGAGCGTGAGTGATGAGCAGTTCTTC.